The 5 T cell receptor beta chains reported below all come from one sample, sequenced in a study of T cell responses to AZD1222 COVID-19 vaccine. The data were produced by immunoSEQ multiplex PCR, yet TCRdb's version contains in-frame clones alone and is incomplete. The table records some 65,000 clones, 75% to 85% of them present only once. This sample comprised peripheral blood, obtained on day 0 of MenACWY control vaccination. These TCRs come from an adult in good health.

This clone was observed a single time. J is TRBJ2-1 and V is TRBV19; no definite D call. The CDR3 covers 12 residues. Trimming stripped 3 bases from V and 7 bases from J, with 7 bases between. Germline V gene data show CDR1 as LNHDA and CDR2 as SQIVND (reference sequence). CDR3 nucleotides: TGTGCCAGTAGTATTTCCCAGAATGAGCAGTTCTTC. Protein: CASSISQNEQFF.

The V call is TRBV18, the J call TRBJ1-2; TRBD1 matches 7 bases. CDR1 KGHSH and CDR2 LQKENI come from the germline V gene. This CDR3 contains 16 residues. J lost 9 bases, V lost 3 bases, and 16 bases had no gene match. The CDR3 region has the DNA TGTGCCAGCTCACCGACTAAAAAGGGGACAGACTGGAGCTACACCTTC. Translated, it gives CASSPTKKGTDWSYTF.

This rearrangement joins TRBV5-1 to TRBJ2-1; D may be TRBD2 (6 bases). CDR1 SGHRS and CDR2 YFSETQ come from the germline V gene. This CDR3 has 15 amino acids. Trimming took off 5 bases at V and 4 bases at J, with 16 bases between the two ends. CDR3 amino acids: CASSPAGVSYNEQFF. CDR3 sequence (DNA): TGCGCCAGCAGTCCAGCGGGTGTATCTTACAATGAGCAGTTCTTC.

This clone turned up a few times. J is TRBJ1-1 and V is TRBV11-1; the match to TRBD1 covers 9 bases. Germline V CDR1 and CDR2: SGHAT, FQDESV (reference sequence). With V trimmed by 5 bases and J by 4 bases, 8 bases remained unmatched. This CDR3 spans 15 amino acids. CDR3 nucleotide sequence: TGTGCCAGCAGCAAAGGACAGGGGCCGGTCACTGAAGCTTTCTTT. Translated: CASSKGQGPVTEAFF.

Here the CDR3 reads CASSRTSGLNVNEQFF. The CDR3 DNA follows: TGTGCCAGCAGCAGGACTAGCGGGCTTAATGTAAATGAGCAGTTCTTC. The gene calls are TRBV7-6 and TRBJ2-1; 11 nucleotides match TRBD2. V trimming: 5 bases; J trimming: 7 bases; junction bases outside the gene matches: 10. CDR1 SGHVS and CDR2 FNYEAQ come from the germline V gene. The CDR3 is made up of 16 amino acids.